Listed below are T cell receptor beta chains from one sample, sequenced in a study of blood T cell repertoires in COVID-19. Profiled with immunoSEQ multiplex PCR; TCRdb holds only in-frame clones, not every one. The data show about 200,000 clones, 80% to 90% seen once. Sample: peripheral blood. These receptors were collected from a human donor with active or convalescent COVID-19. The donor label of this sample is uncertain. Each CDR3 is given with its conserved first and last residue. The D gene is left open where the match is weak. Clone size is given for some rows only: seen once, a few or many times, or a class if the clone is expanded.

d_gene	j_gene	v_gene	abundance	CDR3aa	CDR3nt
TRBD1	TRBJ2-7	TRBV9	.	CASSPGDRLYEQYF	TGTGCCAGCAGCCCAGGGGACAGACTCTACGAGCAGTACTTC
.	TRBJ1-4	TRBV28	.	CASQGLAEKLFF	TGTGCCAGCCAGGGACTAGCGGAAAAACTGTTTTTT
.	TRBJ2-7	TRBV7-6	.	CASSLLAVPNLQSYEQYF	TGTGCCAGCAGCTTACTAGCCGTACCAAACCTTCAGTCCTACGAGCAGTACTTC
.	TRBJ1-3	TRBV7-2	.	CASSFGHTAGNTIYF	TGTGCCAGCAGCTTCGGACATACCGCTGGAAACACCATATATTTT
TRBD1	TRBJ2-2	TRBV3-1/TRBV3-2	.	CASSLGQLNTGELFF	TGTGCCAGCAGCCTGGGACAGCTCAACACCGGGGAGCTGTTTTTT
TRBD2	TRBJ2-4	TRBV2	.	CASSEAAGTSGSHRGYLAKNIQYF	TGTGCCAGCAGTGAAGCGGCCGGGACTAGCGGGAGTCACCGGGGGTACCTAGCCAAAAACATTCAGTACTTC
TRBD2	TRBJ2-3	TRBV5-4	.	CASSLSGGGGTDTQYF	TGTGCCAGCAGCCTTAGCGGGGGCGGGGGCACAGATACGCAGTATTTT
.	TRBJ2-5	TRBV24-1	.	CAITGIGETQYF	TGTGCCATCACGGGGATCGGAGAGACCCAGTACTTC
.	TRBJ1-1	TRBV7-9	few	CASSLGQGSTEAFF	TGTGCCAGCAGCTTAGGCCAGGGAAGTACTGAAGCTTTCTTT
TRBD1	TRBJ2-5	TRBV18	.	CASSLRAGGRETQYF	TGTGCCAGCTCACTAAGGGCAGGGGGCCGGGAGACCCAGTACTTC
.	TRBJ1-6	TRBV2	.	CASSPGWNSPLHF	TGTGCCAGCAGTCCCGGGTGGAATTCACCCCTCCACTTT
.	TRBJ2-5	TRBV5-5	.	CASSLAQETQYF	TGTGCCAGCAGCTTGGCCCAGGAGACCCAGTACTTC
.	TRBJ2-2	TRBV5-5	.	CASSGTPTGELFF	TGTGCCAGCAGCGGGACACCCACCGGGGAGCTGTTTTTT
TRBD2	TRBJ2-2	TRBV5-1	.	CASSLLAGATGELFF	TGCGCCAGCAGCTTACTAGCGGGGGCAACCGGGGAGCTGTTTTTT
TRBD2	TRBJ2-1	TRBV27	.	CASSFFREGQEQFF	TGTGCCAGCAGTTTTTTCCGGGAGGGCCAGGAGCAGTTCTTC
.	TRBJ2-7	TRBV11-3	.	CASSFLGKYEQYF	TGTGCCAGCAGCTTTCTCGGGAAGTACGAGCAGTACTTC
TRBD1	TRBJ1-2	TRBV18	.	CASSPPGTGTYGYTF	TGTGCCAGCTCACCACCGGGGACAGGGACTTATGGCTACACCTTC
TRBD2	TRBJ2-1	TRBV7-2	.	CASSLAAGGYNEQFF	TGTGCCAGCAGCTTGGCAGCGGGAGGTTACAATGAGCAGTTCTTC
.	TRBJ1-1	TRBV6-2/TRBV6-3	few	CASSHRLTGNTEAFF	TGTGCCAGCAGCCACCGATTGACAGGGAACACTGAAGCTTTCTTT
TRBD2	TRBJ2-5	TRBV6-5	.	CASKIGGGYQETQYF	TGTGCCAGCAAGATCGGGGGGGGCTACCAAGAGACCCAGTACTTC
.	TRBJ1-4	TRBV5-4	.	CASSSDLIPYEKLFF	TGTGCCAGCAGCTCGGACTTGATCCCCTACGAAAAACTGTTTTTT
.	TRBJ1-2	TRBV12-3/TRBV12-4	.	CAIFPQPGGGYTF	TGTGCCATTTTCCCTCAGCCGGGTGGAGGCTACACCTTC
.	TRBJ1-2	TRBV30	.	CAWRREYFGGYTF	TGTGCCTGGAGAAGGGAGTACTTCGGTGGCTACACCTTC
TRBD2	TRBJ2-7	TRBV6-1	.	CASSKAGGPYEQYF	TGTGCCAGCAGTAAAGCGGGGGGGCCCTACGAGCAGTACTTC
TRBD2	TRBJ2-3	TRBV27	few	CASSPSGVLDTQYF	TGTGCCAGCAGTCCTAGCGGGGTCTTAGATACGCAGTATTTT
.	TRBJ2-5	TRBV7-9	.	CASSSKLTQYF	TGTGCCAGCAGCTCAAAATTGACCCAGTACTTC
TRBD2	TRBJ2-3	TRBV2	.	CASSETSGRAITDTQYF	TGTGCCAGCAGTGAAACTAGCGGGAGAGCCATCACAGATACGCAGTATTTT
.	TRBJ2-7	TRBV7-6	.	CASSLALGRSYEQYF	TGTGCCAGCAGCTTAGCGCTTGGGCGCTCCTACGAGCAGTACTTC
.	TRBJ1-1	TRBV18	.	CASSPLSNTEAFF	TGTGCCAGCTCACCGCTATCTAACACTGAAGCTTTCTTT
TRBD1	TRBJ2-2	TRBV12-5	.	CASGLVRTGNTGELFF	TGTGCTAGTGGTTTGGTACGGACAGGGAACACCGGGGAGCTGTTTTTT
TRBD1	TRBJ2-3	TRBV27	.	CASSFGTGNSGQYF	TGTGCCAGCAGTTTTGGGACAGGGAACTCGGGGCAGTATTTT
.	TRBJ1-6	TRBV7-6	few	CASSPWQGGDSPLHF	TGTGCCAGCAGCCCGTGGCAGGGAGGGGATTCACCCCTCCACTTT
.	TRBJ2-5	TRBV5-1	.	CASSFHRETQYF	TGCGCCAGCAGCTTCCACCGGGAGACCCAGTACTTC
TRBD2	TRBJ2-3	TRBV24-1	.	CATSDPGTSGGQDTQYF	TGTGCCACCAGTGATCCTGGGACTAGCGGGGGCCAGGATACGCAGTATTTT
.	TRBJ1-6	TRBV20-1	many	CSAGRESPLHF	TGCAGTGCTGGACGGGAGTCACCCCTCCACTTT
TRBD1	TRBJ1-6	TRBV14	once	CASSLPTGTGSPLHF	TGTGCCAGCAGCCTCCCGACAGGGACAGGCTCACCCCTCCACTTT
.	TRBJ2-7	TRBV15	.	CATSRDWPGYEQYF	TGTGCCACCAGCAGAGATTGGCCGGGCTACGAGCAGTACTTC
TRBD1	TRBJ1-5	TRBV24-1	.	CATLTGGAIWFGNQPQHF	TGTGCCACTCTAACAGGGGGCGCAATTTGGTTTGGCAATCAGCCCCAGCATTTT
.	TRBJ1-2	TRBV7-6	few	CASSLETGHGYGYTF	TGTGCCAGCAGCTTAGAGACAGGTCATGGCTATGGCTACACCTTC
.	TRBJ1-2	TRBV29-1	.	CSVEPEEGLSGGYTF	TGCAGCGTTGAACCCGAGGAGGGGCTAAGTGGTGGCTACACCTTC
.	TRBJ2-7	TRBV9	.	CASSVSDSYEQYF	TGTGCCAGCAGCGTAAGTGACAGCTACGAGCAGTACTTC
.	TRBJ1-2	TRBV5-1	.	CASSGGGASEGYTF	TGCGCCAGCAGCGGTGGTGGGGCCTCGGAAGGCTACACCTTC
.	TRBJ2-5	TRBV9	.	CASSPRWAAETQYF	TGTGCCAGCAGCCCCCGATGGGCCGCAGAGACCCAGTACTTC
.	TRBJ1-2	TRBV11-2	.	CASSLRTTGYTF	TGTGCCAGCAGTTTACGGACTACCGGCTACACCTTC
TRBD2	TRBJ2-7	TRBV6-2/TRBV6-3	.	CASSYPPGLAGGPRTYEQYF	TGTGCCAGCAGTTACCCCCCTGGACTAGCGGGGGGTCCGAGGACCTACGAGCAGTACTTC
TRBD1	TRBJ1-5	TRBV6-5	.	CASSWTGPNSNQPQHF	TGTGCCAGCAGTTGGACAGGGCCTAATAGCAATCAGCCCCAGCATTTT
TRBD2	TRBJ2-5	TRBV10-3	.	CAISVGGQPGLAGGRETQYF	TGTGCCATCAGTGTCGGGGGACAGCCTGGGCTAGCGGGAGGGAGAGAGACCCAGTACTTC
TRBD2	TRBJ2-1	TRBV5-1	.	CASSLPSGISYNEQFF	TGCGCCAGCAGCTTACCTAGCGGGATATCCTACAATGAGCAGTTCTTC
.	TRBJ1-2	TRBV6-5	.	CASSYRALYGYTF	TGTGCCAGCAGTTACAGAGCACTCTATGGCTACACCTTC
TRBD1	TRBJ1-5	TRBV10-3	.	CAISGTGNHQPQHF	TGTGCCATCAGCGGGACAGGGAACCATCAGCCCCAGCATTTT
.	TRBJ1-5	TRBV28	.	CASSLNQPQHF	TGTGCCAGCAGCCTCAATCAGCCCCAGCATTTT
TRBD1	TRBJ1-1	TRBV18	few	CASSPGTGGAFF	TGTGCCAGCTCACCAGGGACAGGGGGGGCTTTCTTT
.	TRBJ2-7	TRBV5-5	.	CASSLGPGYPYEQYF	TGTGCCAGCAGCTTGGGTCCAGGGTACCCCTACGAGCAGTACTTC
.	TRBJ2-2	TRBV18	.	CASSHGTRTDGELFF	TGTGCCAGCTCCCACGGTACAAGGACTGACGGGGAGCTGTTTTTT
TRBD1	TRBJ2-7	TRBV18	.	CASSPGQGASIRYEQYF	TGTGCCAGCTCACCCGGACAGGGTGCGTCTATTCGGTACGAGCAGTACTTC
.	TRBJ2-2	TRBV12-5	.	CASGQGIGELFF	TGTGCTAGTGGTCAGGGTATCGGGGAGCTGTTTTTT
.	TRBJ2-3	TRBV6-5	once	CASSYGHGGTDTQYF	TGTGCCAGCAGTTACGGTCACGGGGGCACAGATACGCAGTATTTT
TRBD1	TRBJ1-3	TRBV7-6	.	CASSLASGGSGNTIYF	TGTGCCAGCAGCTTAGCCTCAGGGGGCTCTGGAAACACCATATATTTT
TRBD2	TRBJ2-3	TRBV5-1	.	CASSLVLAGGGADTQYF	TGCGCCAGCAGCTTGGTACTAGCGGGAGGCGGCGCAGATACGCAGTATTTT
TRBD2	TRBJ2-5	TRBV5-1	.	CASSSIAGGYQETQYF	TGCGCCAGCAGCTCAATAGCGGGGGGGTATCAAGAGACCCAGTACTTC